The 12 T cell receptor beta chains presented below share a single source sample, sequenced in a study of cytomegalovirus exposure and HLA in healthy donors. It was with 60 Vbeta and 13 Jbeta primers that the PCR ran. Measured with immunoSEQ multiplex PCR; TCRdb has only the in-frame clones, and not every one. The repertoire holds about 150,000 clones, roughly 63% seen once, with under 7.5% in the top ten. Sequenced material: PBMCs. The receptor source for this set is a woman aged 60-75 years in good health and CMV-seropositive.

The chain links TRBV7-6 to TRBJ2-1; tentatively, D is TRBD2 (5 bases). The germline V and J ends were trimmed by 5 bases and 0 bases, with 11 bases remaining between them. The CDR3 is made up of 15 amino acids. Germline loops: CDR1 SGHVS, CDR2 FNYEAQ. CDR3 loop: CASSAGPNSYNEQFF. DNA for the CDR3: TGTGCCAGCAGCGCGGGCCCAAACTCCTACAATGAGCAGTTCTTC.

Comment on this clone: A junction end diverges from the germline sequence, so it may reflect a read error. CDR3: CVSSQGQGEASNQPQHF. The CDR3 DNA reads as TGTGTCAGTAGCCAAGGACAGGGGGAAGCGAGCAATCAGCCCCAGCATTTT. The J gene is TRBJ1-5, the V gene TRBV19; 10 bases match TRBD1. The CDR3 runs to 17 residues. The germline V gene has CDR1 LNHDA and CDR2 SQIVND (reference sequence).

In its sample, this clone was seen a few times. The V gene is TRBV28, the J gene TRBJ1-5, with TRBD1 matching over 9 bases. There are 16 residues in the CDR3. After removal of 6 bases from V and 4 bases from J, the junction contained 10 bases not matched to a gene. Germline V lookup: CDR1 MDHEN, CDR2 SYDVKM. CDR3 nucleotides: TGTGCCAGCAGGGAGGGACAGGGACTCCAGAATCAGCCCCAGCATTTT. Amino acids: CASREGQGLQNQPQHF. Complete variable domain (other parts from reference TRBV28 and TRBJ1-5): DVKVTQSSRYLVKRTGEKVFLECVQDMDHENMFWYRQDPGLGLRLIYFSYDVKMKEKGDIPEGYSVSREKKERFSLILESASTNQTSMYLCASREGQGLQNQPQHFGDGTRLSIL.

This chain links TRBV28 with TRBJ1-5; D ambiguous. CDR1 is MDHEN and CDR2 is SYDVKM in the germline V gene. CDR3 length: 11 amino acids. The V end lost 8 bases, the J end lost 8 bases, and 10 bases lay between the germline ends. The CDR3 spells CASGRWEPQHF. CDR3 nucleotides: TGTGCCAGCGGGAGGTGGGAGCCCCAGCATTTT.

This chain joins TRBV19 and TRBJ1-1, with D unresolved. Trimming pared 5 bases from V and 1 base from J, leaving 14 bases between. CDR1 is LNHDA and CDR2 is SQIVND in the germline V gene (reference sequence). The CDR3 contains 15 residues. The CDR3 coding sequence is TGTGCCAGTAGTCTCCGGAGAGGAGGGAACACTGAAGCTTTCTTT. Translation: CASSLRRGGNTEAFF.

This clone was counted between two and nine times. The chain employs TRBV28 and TRBJ2-2; TRBD2 aligns across 7 bases. V was clipped by 10 bases and J by 1 base; unmatched bases: 3. Per the germline V gene, CDR1 is MDHEN and CDR2 is SYDVKM. CDR3 size: 13 residues. The CDR3 here is CATGTKNTGELFF. Here the CDR3 DNA reads TGTGCCACCGGGACTAAGAACACCGGGGAGCTGTTTTTT.

This clone was recorded a few times. The chain combines TRBV7-3 with TRBJ2-7, with a possible D match to TRBD2 (5 bases). The CDR3 is 15 amino acids. CDR1 is SGHTA, CDR2 FQGTGA, per germline. V lost 0 bases to trimming and J lost 5 bases, with 14 bases between them. The CDR3 DNA follows: TGTGCCAGCAGCTTAACGTCCGGAGGCCTGAACGAGCAGTACTTC. Its translation is CASSLTSGGLNEQYF.

This clone was observed a few times. The chain has TRBV28 and TRBJ2-1; 9 bases align to TRBD1. There are 19 residues in the CDR3. Trimming took 5 bases from V and 3 from J; bases not matched to a gene: 17. Germline CDR1 is MDHEN and CDR2 is SYDVKM. The CDR3 loop is CASSALITGTGIFYNEQFF. The CDR3 DNA reads as TGTGCCAGCAGTGCCCTAATAACCGGGACAGGGATCTTCTACAATGAGCAGTTCTTC.

The genes are TRBV5-5 and TRBJ2-6; D is unclear. Per the germline V gene, CDR1 is SGHKS and CDR2 is YYEKEE (reference sequence). The V and J ends lost 0 bases and 1 base respectively, with 5 bases between them. The CDR3 sequence is 15 residues long. The CDR3 DNA sequence: TGTGCCAGCAGCTTGGGACTGTCTGGGGCCAACGTCCTGACTTTC. Protein sequence: CASSLGLSGANVLTF.

This clone was counted a few times. The gene calls are TRBV6-5 and TRBJ2-5, with a tentative D call TRBD2 (6 bases). The CDR3 runs to 13 residues. Trimming left V 6 bases short and J 3 bases short, with 11 bases between. Germline CDR1 and CDR2: MNHEY and SVGAGI. The CDR3, as DNA: TGTGCCAGCAGGCCCCCGGGGGAAGAGACCCAGTACTTC. Translation gives CASRPPGEETQYF.

This chain links TRBV7-7 with TRBJ2-7, with 12 bases identical to TRBD1. In germline, CDR1 is SSHAT, CDR2 FNYEAQ (reference sequence). J was trimmed by 2 bases and V by 3 bases; bases with no gene match: 2. The CDR3 runs to 15 residues. Here the CDR3 DNA reads TGTGCCAGCAGCTTGGGACAGGGGGCGACCTACGAGCAGTACTTC. The encoded protein is CASSLGQGATYEQYF.

The chain couples TRBV5-1 to TRBJ2-3; possibly TRBD1 for D (6 bases). The V end was cut by 3 bases, the J end by 2 bases, with 10 bases between. CDR1 is SGHRS and CDR2 is YFSETQ in the germline V gene. The CDR3 runs to 14 residues. CDR3 protein: CASSWGLSTDTQYF. CDR3 nucleotides: TGCGCCAGCAGCTGGGGGCTCTCCACAGATACGCAGTATTTT.